This TCR beta chain was sequenced during a study of cytomegalovirus exposure and HLA in healthy donors (dated by TCRdb to the late 2010s). Broadly, across the study: The 500 to 800 repertoires of the first cohort and the roughly 120 validation repertoires were produced on the same platform, according to a later analysis. Along with the roughly 710-subject first cohort, a separate validation cohort of roughly 110 different subjects was used. The study aimed to test whether cataloging public T cell receptors could reveal signatures of past pathogen exposure. To predict cytomegalovirus infection status, the study combined high-throughput TCR immunosequencing, statistical association of individual TCRs with disease status, and machine learning. Results the study describes overall, beyond this receptor: A later analysis found that TCRs clustered in the first cohort also tended to co-occur in the 120 validation repertoires, with approximately 95% of cluster scores above 0. A few of the identified cytomegalovirus-associated TCR beta chains were confirmed in vitro to be specific for cytomegalovirus antigens. A total of 150 to 200 TCR beta chains were listed by the study as associated with cytomegalovirus. It was suggested by the authors that the approach could potentially be generalized to other disease states and immunological phenotypes. A later analysis had no HLA typing for the validation cohort, so co-occurrence there was scored across all 110 or so repertoires. Most TCR sequences were observed very rarely across donors, whereas some public TCRs were present in many individuals. The classifier was reported to diagnose cytomegalovirus status with high specificity and sensitivity in both the original cohort and the validation cohort.

Donors formed part of the validation cohort, which comprised about 130 subjects and was distinct from the first cohort of 550 to 850 subjects. V is cut back by 5 bases and J by 2 bases, with 4 bases in the junction unmatched. Including cysteine and phenylalanine, the CDR3 has 14 amino acids. The kept DNA is CDR3 alone, 42 bases in frame from the first base. Based on the germline V gene, the CDR1 and CDR2 sequences are SGHTA and FQGTGA. Notes on this clone: There is no known antigen for this receptor. No qualities accompany the bases; no much larger clone lies one base away.

Libraries were prepared through the immunoSEQ multiplex PCR assay. The source study handled its data this way. A statistical classification framework was built to diagnose cytomegalovirus status from the catalog of TCR beta chain sequences. TCRdb re-hosts the immuneACCESS table, in-frame sequences only. Its copies lack some clones; in the studies checked, an unresolved V gene accounts for under half of them, and the cause for the rest is not known. Clone size and V and J calls were adopted from that table, with D and trimming inferred from the DNA. The sample profile shows some 76,000 clones; about 95% of them were found once. The biggest ten clones account for about 0.93% of the sample.

This chain is built from TRBV7-3 and TRBJ2-7; TRBD1 matches 9 bases in the middle. Sequencing used PBMCs. This clonotype was sampled from a woman aged 18-29 years in good health and CMV-seronegative. The bases are TGTGCCAGCAGCCCGGGGACAGGGCCCTACGAGCAGTACTTC. Translated, this is CASSPGTGPYEQYF. With all but the CDR3 taken from the reference TRBV7-3 and TRBJ2-7 genes, the full variable domain is: GAGVSQTPSNKVTEKGKYVELRCDPISGHTALYWYRQSLGQGPEFLIYFQGTGAADDSGLPNDRFFAVRPEGSVSTLKIQRTERGDSAVYLCASSPGTGPYEQYFGPGTRLTVT.